Included here is one TCR beta chain sequence, with context. The antigen is not known. The data belong to a study of cytomegalovirus exposure and HLA in healthy donors. Regarding the study as a whole: The study flagged some 170 TCR beta chains as cytomegalovirus-associated.

The primer mix had 60 Vbeta and 13 Jbeta primers. Generated by immunoSEQ multiplex PCR, the TCRdb table keeps only in-frame clones and is missing some. Its clone listing holds approximately 110,000 clones. This cohort consisted of healthy bone marrow donors. V was cut by 5 bases and J by 6 bases, with 19 bases left in between. Germline V gives CDR1 SGHAT, CDR2 FQNNGV. CDR3 size: 15 residues. This sequence was found in a man aged 18 to 30 in good health and CMV-seronegative. Input material: PBMCs. The chain employs TRBV11-2 and TRBJ1-2, with D perhaps matching TRBD1 (6 bases). The CDR3 sequence is CASSAGGDRKNGYTF. CDR3 coding DNA: TGTGCCAGCAGCGCGGGGGGAGACAGGAAAAATGGCTACACCTTC.